The rows below give T cell receptor beta chains drawn from one sample of a study of T and B cells in COVID-19 patients. MiXCR, applied by TCRdb to the multiplex PCR reads, yields one record per CDR3 protein. The table has thousands of distinct CDR3 sequences, 31% seen once. The sequenced sample was blood. Source of these receptors: a human donor with active COVID-19. Each CDR3 is given with its conserved first and last residue. The D gene is left open where the match is weak. The size field is filled for only some rows; it gives once, few, many or a size class.

>TRBJ2-2|TRBD1|medium-sized|TRBV19
TGTGCCACCCAACAGGGGCCTTACACCGGGGAGCTGTTTTTT
CATQQGPYTGELFF
>TRBJ2-3|.|.|TRBV13
TGTGCCAGCAGCCGCCGGACTATTTCAGATACGCAGTATTTT
CASSRRTISDTQYF
>TRBJ1-1|.|.|TRBV6-1
TGTGCCAGCAGTAAAGCCTGGGCCAACACTGAAGCTTTCTTT
CASSKAWANTEAFF
>TRBJ1-2|TRBD1|few|TRBV5-6
TGTGCCAGCAGCTGGACAGGGGGCGGAGGTTATGGCTACACCTTC
CASSWTGGGGYGYTF
>TRBJ1-6|.|.|TRBV4-3
TGTGCCAGCAGCCAAAGTCAGGGGAGTAATAATTCACCCCTCCACTTT
CASSQSQGSNNSPLHF
>TRBJ2-2|.|few|TRBV19
TGTGCCAGTAGGAATACAAAACCAGGGGCCTCGAACACCGGGGAGCTGTTTTTT
CASRNTKPGASNTGELFF
>TRBJ2-2|.|.|TRBV7-9
TGTGCCAGCAGCTCCATCTTAGAGCTGTTTTTT
CASSSILELFF
>TRBJ1-1|.|.|TRBV19
TGTGCCAGTAGTATAGGGGGATACACTGAAGCTTTCTTT
CASSIGGYTEAFF
>TRBJ1-2|.|few|TRBV6-1
TGTGCCAGCAGTGAAGCGGACAGAAACTATGGCTACACCTTC
CASSEADRNYGYTF
>TRBJ2-3|.|medium-sized|TRBV5-4
TGTGCCAGCAGCCCGTCGATGGCAGATACGCAGTATTTT
CASSPSMADTQYF
>TRBJ2-2|.|medium-sized|TRBV29-1
TGCAGCGGTTACGGGGATAGCGGCTCGGGGGAGCTGTTTTTT
CSGYGDSGSGELFF
>TRBJ1-4|TRBD1|few|TRBV7-2
TGTGCCAGCAGCTTAAGGACAGGGTCGAATGAAAAACTGTTTTTT
CASSLRTGSNEKLFF
>TRBJ1-2|.|medium-sized|TRBV19
TGTGCCAGTAGTCAGGGAATCTATGGCTACACCTTC
CASSQGIYGYTF
>TRBJ2-1|.|medium-sized|TRBV6-5
TGTGCCAGCAGTTTAGTCGGGGGCCACTCCTACAATGAGCAGTTCTTC
CASSLVGGHSYNEQFF
>TRBJ2-3|.|few|TRBV7-9
TGTGCCAGCAGCCTGGGACTCTCCCCCCCGCAGTGGTATTTT
CASSLGLSPPQWYF
>TRBJ1-3|.|few|TRBV6-2/TRBV6-3
TGTGCCAGCAACCACCTTTACACCATATATTTT
CASNHLYTIYF
>TRBJ1-6|.|few|TRBV6-6
TGTGCCAGCAGTTACATAGGGAATTCACCCCTCCACTTT
CASSYIGNSPLHF
>TRBJ2-2|TRBD1|medium-sized|TRBV19
TGTGCCAGTAATTCGGGGACAGCAAGCACCGGGGAGCTGTTTTTT
CASNSGTASTGELFF
>TRBJ2-5|.|.|TRBV7-6
TGTGCCAGCAGCTTAGTCGAGGGGTTGGGAGAGACCCAGTACTTC
CASSLVEGLGETQYF
>TRBJ1-5|.|medium-sized|TRBV19
TGTGCCAGTAGTATAATCAGTGCGCCCCAGCATTTT
CASSIISAPQHF
>TRBJ1-5|TRBD1|.|TRBV12-3/TRBV12-4
TGTGCCAGCAGTTTGCGGGACAGGGGCAATCAGCCCCAGCATTTT
CASSLRDRGNQPQHF
>TRBJ2-5|.|few|TRBV6-1
TGTGCCAGCAGTGATTGGGGTGGGTGGAAAGAGACCCAGTACTTC
CASSDWGGWKETQYF
>TRBJ1-2|.|.|TRBV5-1
TGCGCCAGCACCGGGAACTGGGCAGGGGAAAGCGGCTACACCTTC
CASTGNWAGESGYTF
>TRBJ2-7|.|medium-sized|TRBV18
TGTGCCAGCTCACTAGCCGGGACACCAACCTACGAGCAGTACTTC
CASSLAGTPTYEQYF
>TRBJ2-7|TRBD1|.|TRBV13
TGTGCCAGCAGCTCGCCGACAGGGGTCTACGAGCAGTACTTC
CASSSPTGVYEQYF
>TRBJ1-5|TRBD1|.|TRBV7-9
TGTGCCAGCAGCCCGGGGCAGGGGGATCAGCCCCAGCATTTT
CASSPGQGDQPQHF
>TRBJ2-3|.|.|TRBV7-2
TGTGCCAGCAGCTTAGTATCGGGGGGCACAGATACGCAGTATTTT
CASSLVSGGTDTQYF
>TRBJ2-3|.|.|TRBV6-4
TGTGCCAGCAGTGACCTGTCTAGCACAGATACGCAGTATTTT
CASSDLSSTDTQYF
>TRBJ2-5|TRBD2|.|TRBV7-6
TGTGCCAGCAGTCCTAGCGGGGGGCCTCCATGGACCCAGTACTTC
CASSPSGGPPWTQYF
>TRBJ2-3|TRBD2|.|TRBV12-3/TRBV12-4
TGTGCCAGCAGTTACCTAGCGGGGGCCGCCAGCGCAGATACGCAGTATTTT
CASSYLAGAASADTQYF
>TRBJ2-5|TRBD2|.|TRBV6-1
TGTGCCAGCAGTCCCACTAGCGGGGCGATAACCCAAGAGACCCAGTACTTC
CASSPTSGAITQETQYF
>TRBJ2-3|TRBD2|medium-sized|TRBV13
TGTGCCAGCAGCTCCCTAGCGGGGGGGAATACAGATACGCAGTATTTT
CASSSLAGGNTDTQYF
>TRBJ2-5|.|.|TRBV5-1
TGCGCCAGCAGACTCCTCCAAGAGACCCAGTACTTC
CASRLLQETQYF
>TRBJ2-5|TRBD2|few|TRBV5-4
TGTGCCAGCAGCTCCCGAAGCGGGGGGAGGGAAGAGACCCAGTACTTC
CASSSRSGGREETQYF
>TRBJ2-5|.|.|TRBV5-6
TGTGCCAGCAGCTTGGGAGCCGGTGTTGCTCAAGAGACCCAGTACTTC
CASSLGAGVAQETQYF
>TRBJ1-2|.|.|TRBV13
TGTGCCAGCAGTGAAGAGGCACAATTTAACTATGGCTACACCTTC
CASSEEAQFNYGYTF
>TRBJ1-1|.|.|TRBV12-3/TRBV12-4
TGTGCCAGCAGTTTAGAGGGATCGAACACTGAAGCTTTCTTT
CASSLEGSNTEAFF
>TRBJ2-2|.|.|TRBV12-3/TRBV12-4
TGTGCCAGCTGGAACACCGGGGAGCTGTTTTTT
CASWNTGELFF
>TRBJ2-1|TRBD2|.|TRBV5-6
TGTGCCAGCAGCTTGGCGGGGACTATCAATGAGCAGTTCTTC
CASSLAGTINEQFF
>TRBJ1-1|.|.|TRBV18
TGTGCCAGCTCCCGGGGAACCGACACTGAAGCTTTCTTT
CASSRGTDTEAFF
>TRBJ1-2|.|few|TRBV20-1
TGCAGTTCATCCCCAATCCTGACAGACTATGGCTACACCTTC
CSSSPILTDYGYTF